This TCR beta chain appears in the sequencing data of a study of T cell responses to AZD1222 COVID-19 vaccine. The V segment lost 3 bases and the J segment 2 bases; nucleotides outside the gene matches: 4. CDR1 MDHEN and CDR2 SYDVKM come from the germline V gene. The CDR3 contains 15 residues. Assay used: immunoSEQ multiplex PCR; TCRdb lists only in-frame clones, some missing. The table records 120,000 or so clones, 75% to 95% of them present only once. The sample in question was peripheral blood, obtained on day 0 of AZD1222 vaccination. This sequence was found in an adult in good health. The chain employs TRBV28 and TRBJ1-5; 7 bases align to TRBD1. The CDR3 coding sequence is TGTGCCAGCAGTTTCCTCGGACAGGGCAATCAGCCCCAGCATTTT. Translating gives CASSFLGQGNQPQHF. The variable domain in full, completed from reference TRBV28 and TRBJ1-5, reads DVKVTQSSRYLVKRTGEKVFLECVQDMDHENMFWYRQDPGLGLRLIYFSYDVKMKEKGDIPEGYSVSREKKERFSLILESASTNQTSMYLCASSFLGQGNQPQHFGDGTRLSIL.